The 25 T cell receptor beta chains below all came from one sample that was sequenced in a study of shared clonotypes between healthy human individuals. Some clones are missing from TCRdb's copy, which holds only in-frame ones; the method was immunoSEQ multiplex PCR. The repertoire consists of a few hundred thousand clones, with around 77% occurring once and the leading ten covering approximately 12%. The sample taken for sequencing was PBMCs. The source is a woman aged 40 to 50 in good health. Some clones in this sample may be carry-over from other donors' samples.

Comments on this clone: A far larger clone is one base from this, pointing to a likely read error. The chain combines TRBV4-1 with TRBJ2-4; no clear D. In germline, CDR1 is MGHRA, CDR2 YSYEKL. The CDR3 totals 15 residues. The ends were cut back, 1 base at V and 1 base at J, with 8 bases in the middle. This CDR3 reads CASSQGLEAKNIQYF. The CDR3, as DNA: TGCGCCAGCAGCCAAGGCCTCGAGGCCAAAAACATTCAGTACTTC.

Only a few counts were recorded for this clone. The chain couples TRBV30 to TRBJ1-5; a weak D match, TRBD1 (6 bases). CDR1 is GTSNPN and CDR2 is SVGIG in the germline V gene (reference sequence). With 0 bases removed from V and 7 bases from J, the gap between germline ends came to 13 bases. The CDR3 is 14 amino acids. CDR3 DNA sequence: TGTGCCTGGAGTGTAGGGGACATAATACAGCCCCAGCATTTT. This sequence encodes CAWSVGDIIQPQHF. Using reference TRBV30 and TRBJ1-5 for the parts outside the CDR3, the full variable domain is SQTIHQWPATLVQPVGSPLSLECTVEGTSNPNLYWYRQAAGRGLQLLFYSVGIGQISSEVPQNLSASRPQDRQFILSSKKLLLSDSGFYLCAWSVGDIIQPQHFGDGTRLSIL.

This chain links TRBV6-5 with TRBJ2-7, with 11 bases matching TRBD1. Germline CDR1 MNHEY, CDR2 SVGAGI. The J segment lost 6 bases and the V segment lost 5 bases, leaving 6 bases of the junction unmatched. The CDR3 totals 14 residues. This CDR3 is CASSTRTGGFEQYF. CDR3 nucleotide sequence: TGTGCCAGCAGTACACGGACAGGGGGCTTCGAGCAGTACTTC.

The chain couples TRBV2 to TRBJ2-3; D ambiguous. Germline-derived CDR1 and CDR2 are SNHLY and FYNNEI. CDR3 length: 15 amino acids. Trimming pared 7 bases from V and 1 base from J, leaving 15 bases between. The CDR3 here is CASTRAFQGTDTQYF. CDR3 coding DNA: TGTGCCAGCACCCGGGCCTTTCAGGGCACAGATACGCAGTATTTT.

This clone has a handful of counts. This chain links TRBV7-2 with TRBJ1-1; D gene uncertain. The CDR3 consists of 14 residues. Trimming cost V 1 base and J 3 bases, with 9 bases left between them. CDR1 and CDR2 (germline): SGHTA, FQGNSA. CDR3 amino acids: CASSLVWLDTEAFF. The CDR3, as DNA: TGTGCCAGCAGCTTAGTGTGGCTGGACACTGAAGCTTTCTTT.

A note on this clone: This CDR3 is also generated by other DNA sequences in the sample. This sequence joins TRBV18 and TRBJ2-7; D is unclear. Germline CDR1 reads KGHSH; CDR2 reads LQKENI. This CDR3 has 11 amino acids. V lost 3 bases and J 2 bases, leaving 2 bases between the germline ends. CDR3 nucleotide sequence: TGTGCCAGCTCACCTGCCTACGAGCAGTACTTC. Its translation is CASSPAYEQYF. Drawing the rest from reference TRBV18 and TRBJ2-7, the complete variable domain is NAGVMQNPRHLVRRRGQEARLRCSPMKGHSHVYWYRQLPEEGLKFMVYLQKENIIDESGMPKERFSAEFPKEGPSILRIQQVVRGDSAAYFCASSPAYEQYFGPGTRLTVT.

This clone was found once. The chain carries TRBV11-2 and TRBJ2-1, with 9 bases fitting TRBD2. The length of the CDR3 is 15 residues. Unmatched junction bases numbered 3, after V lost 2 bases and J lost 4 bases. Germline lookup yields CDR1 SGHAT and CDR2 FQNNGV. Here the CDR3 reads CASSLIAGAYNEQFF. CDR3 bases: TGTGCCAGCAGCTTAATAGCGGGAGCGTACAATGAGCAGTTCTTC.

The gene calls are TRBV18 and TRBJ2-5, with TRBD2 matching over 8 bases. With V trimmed by 4 bases and J by 0 bases, 10 bases remained unmatched. The CDR3 length is 17 residues. Looked up from germline, CDR1 is KGHSH and CDR2 is LQKENI. The CDR3 loop reads CASSLTHATSDQETQYF. The CDR3 nucleotides are TGTGCCAGCTCACTAACACATGCGACTAGCGACCAAGAGACCCAGTACTTC. The whole variable domain, remainder taken from reference TRBV18 and TRBJ2-5, is NAGVMQNPRHLVRRRGQEARLRCSPMKGHSHVYWYRQLPEEGLKFMVYLQKENIIDESGMPKERFSAEFPKEGPSILRIQQVVRGDSAAYFCASSLTHATSDQETQYFGPGTRLLVL.

The DNA for the CDR3 is TGCGCCAGCACCGCGACTAGGTTGGCAGATACGCAGTATTTT. Amino acid sequence: CASTATRLADTQYF. The chain carries TRBV4-1 and TRBJ2-3; D might be TRBD2 (6 bases). The CDR3 spans 14 residues. Germline CDR1 reads MGHRA; CDR2 reads YSYEKL. Trimming pared 7 bases from V and 4 bases from J, leaving 15 bases between.

With regard to this clone: This likely stems from a read error, as it lies one base from a far larger clone. The same CDR3 can be traced to other DNA sequences in this sample. The V call is TRBV4-3, the J call TRBJ2-7, with D perhaps TRBD2 (6 bases). The CDR3 consists of 15 residues. Germline values: CDR1 LGHNA, CDR2 YSLEER. For the CDR3, the DNA is TGCGCCAGTAGCCAAGAGATCGGGAGTTCCGGCGAGCAGTACTTC. Residues: CASSQEIGSSGEQYF.

The CDR3 DNA reads TGCGCCAGCAGCTTGGAGGCCAGGGAGGGTACTGAAGCTTTCTTT. The encoded protein is CASSLEAREGTEAFF. V and J are TRBV5-1 and TRBJ1-1; a possible D gene is TRBD1 (5 bases). V gave up 0 bases and J gave up 5 bases, with 14 bases separating them. CDR3 length: 15 residues. Germline CDR1 and CDR2: SGHRS and YFSETQ.

This clone was seen ten or more times. This chain uses TRBV5-6 with TRBJ1-5; 11 nucleotides align to TRBD1. The CDR3 runs 16 residues. Germline V CDR1 and CDR2: SGHDT, YYEEEE. The V segment lost 4 bases and the J segment 7 bases; nucleotides outside the gene matches: 10. Here the CDR3 reads CASSSRTGGLGQPQHF. The CDR3 DNA sequence: TGTGCCAGCAGCAGCCGGACAGGGGGCTTGGGCCAGCCCCAGCATTTT.

The V gene is TRBV28, the J gene TRBJ1-6; 7 nucleotides agree with TRBD1. CDR3 length: 13 amino acids. CDR1 is MDHEN and CDR2 is SYDVKM in the germline V gene. Losses at the gene ends were 10 bases for V and 9 bases for J; bases not matched to a gene: 9. CDR3 DNA sequence: TGTGCCACAGGGGGGACCGAGATTTCACCCCTCCACTTT. Residues: CATGGTEISPLHF.

J is TRBJ2-7 and V is TRBV10-2; D not resolved. The CDR3 sequence is 14 residues long. With 1 base removed from V and 0 bases from J, the gap between germline ends came to 7 bases. Germline values: CDR1 WSHSY, CDR2 SAAADI. CDR3 nucleotide sequence: TGCGCCAGCAGTGAGTATCGAGCCTCCTACGAGCAGTACTTC. It specifies CASSEYRASYEQYF.

In the case of this clone: A read error may be the cause here, since a much bigger clone is one base away. This rearrangement joins TRBV4-3 to TRBJ1-2; a possible D gene is TRBD1 (6 bases). Germline-derived CDR1 and CDR2 are LGHNA and YSLEER. Trimming pared 1 base from V and 7 bases from J, leaving 16 bases between. This CDR3 comprises 15 residues. The CDR3 sequence: CASSQAADRSIGYTF. The CDR3 DNA reads as TGCGCCAGCAGCCAAGCCGCCGACAGGTCGATTGGCTACACCTTC.

This clone was seen ten or more times. This chain connects TRBV5-6 to TRBJ1-2, with D maybe TRBD1 (6 bases). This CDR3 has 14 amino acids. Germline CDR1 and CDR2: SGHDT and YYEEEE. Trimming took off 0 bases at V and 4 bases at J, with 10 bases between the two ends. The CDR3 is CASSLDGGFYGYTF. The CDR3, as DNA: TGTGCCAGCAGCTTGGATGGGGGCTTCTATGGCTACACCTTC.

The chain recombines TRBV7-2 with TRBJ2-2; 10 positions agree with TRBD2. CDR1 is SGHTA and CDR2 is FQGNSA in the germline V gene. V dropped 3 bases and J dropped 1; count of bases not matched to a gene: 2. The CDR3 has 16 residues. The CDR3 loop reads CASSFWTSGNTGELFF. The CDR3 DNA sequence: TGTGCCAGCAGCTTCTGGACTAGCGGGAACACCGGGGAGCTGTTTTTT. Using reference TRBV7-2 and TRBJ2-2 for the parts outside the CDR3, the full variable domain is GAGVSQSPSNKVTEKGKDVELRCDPISGHTALYWYRQSLGQGLEFLIYFQGNSAPDKSGLPSDRFSAERTGGSVSTLTIQRTQQEDSAVYLCASSFWTSGNTGELFFGEGSRLTVL.

In this sample, this clone turned up once. CDR3 sequence reads: CASSWSPPGSGAPYEQYF. CDR3 bases: TGCGCCAGCAGCTGGAGTCCCCCGGGGAGCGGGGCTCCCTACGAGCAGTACTTC. This rearrangement joins TRBV5-1 to TRBJ2-7, with 7 positions matching TRBD2. V was pared by 3 bases and J by 2 bases, with 17 bases of the junction left unmatched. CDR3 length: 18 residues. Germline-derived CDR1 and CDR2 are SGHRS and YFSETQ.

The rearrangement links TRBV4-2 to TRBJ1-4; unclear D gene. The germline V gene encodes CDR1 LGHNA and CDR2 YNFKEQ. This CDR3 has 17 amino acids. V lost 4 bases to trimming and J lost 0 bases, with 15 bases between them. The CDR3 protein is CASSLSTTEATNEKLFF. CDR3 DNA: TGTGCCAGCAGCCTAAGTACCACAGAAGCAACTAATGAAAAACTGTTTTTT.

This clone has a single count. This chain links TRBV11-2 with TRBJ1-4; the match to TRBD1 covers 7 bases. The CDR3 spans 14 residues. CDR1 SGHAT and CDR2 FQNNGV come from the germline V gene. V trimming: 6 bases; J trimming: 8 bases; junction bases outside the gene matches: 9. The CDR3 is CASSPDRAIEKLFF. Written as DNA, the CDR3 is TGTGCCAGCAGTCCTGACAGGGCAATCGAAAAACTGTTTTTT.

V is TRBV7-9 and J is TRBJ1-2; possibly TRBD1 for D (5 bases). The germline gives CDR1 SEHNR, CDR2 FQNEAQ (reference sequence). The CDR3 extends over 12 amino acids. Trimming cost V 5 bases and J 4 bases, with 8 bases left between them. CDR3 bases: TGTGCCAGCAGCAGGGACGGCTATGGCTACACCTTC. Its protein is CASSRDGYGYTF.

In its sample, this clone was seen a few times. The rearrangement links TRBV7-8 to TRBJ2-7; D tentatively reads TRBD1 or TRBD2 (5 bases each). Germline CDR1 is SGHVS and CDR2 is FQNEAQ. This CDR3 has 15 residues. V was pared by 5 bases and J by 0 bases, with 14 bases between. The CDR3 sequence: CASSPRGASSYEQYF. The CDR3 DNA reads as TGTGCCAGCAGCCCCCGAGGGGCTAGCTCCTACGAGCAGTACTTC.

This rearrangement joins TRBV19 to TRBJ2-7; D unclear. The ends were cut back, 4 bases at V and 1 base at J, with 14 bases in the middle. CDR1 and CDR2 (germline): LNHDA, SQIVND (reference sequence). This CDR3 has 15 residues. CDR3 coding DNA: TGTGCCAGTAGTACTTCGATAGTTGTGTCCTACGAGCAGTACTTC. Its translation is CASSTSIVVSYEQYF.

This clone appeared once. Germline is not matched at one junction end, which may reflect a read error. This chain connects TRBV7-2 to TRBJ2-5; the match to TRBD2 covers 13 bases. Germline V gives CDR1 SGHTA, CDR2 FQGNSA. This CDR3 region has 15 residues. The CDR3 sequence: CASSSASGTSGTRDF. As DNA, the CDR3 is TGTGCCAGCAGCTCTGCTTCCGGGACTAGCGGGACCAGAGACTTC.

V gene TRBV4-2 combines with J gene TRBJ2-2; 13 positions agree with TRBD2. With V trimmed by 4 bases and J by 6 bases, 5 bases remained unmatched. Germline CDR1 and CDR2: LGHNA and YNFKEQ. The CDR3 is 16 residues long. CDR3 in DNA: TGTGCCAGCAGCCCGGGGACTAGCGGGAATGCCGGGGAGCTGTTTTTT. Its protein is CASSPGTSGNAGELFF.